Sequencing of this T cell receptor beta chain was carried out in a study of blood T cell repertoires in COVID-19. This table comes from immunoSEQ multiplex PCR, and its TCRdb copy is limited to in-frame clones, with some not included. The sample carries roughly 250,000 clones, approximately 91% recorded once. The V gene end was trimmed by 3 bases and the J gene end by 8 bases; junction bases not matched to a gene: 12. The CDR3 runs to 16 residues. Germline CDR1 reads SGDLS; CDR2 reads YYNGEE. The clonotype comes from a woman in her 40s who had recovered from COVID-19. The specimen was peripheral blood. The chain recombines TRBV9 with TRBJ2-1; 9 bases map to TRBD1. The CDR3 region has the DNA TGTGCCAGCAGCGGCCCGGTGGGACAGGGTTTCCATGAGCAGTTCTTC. It is translated as CASSGPVGQGFHEQFF.